This TCR beta chain appears in the sequencing data of a study of glioma-infiltrating T cells after dendritic cell vaccination. The V segment lost 6 bases and the J segment 5 bases; nucleotides outside the gene matches: 5. The V gene's germline CDR1 is SGHTA and CDR2 FQGNSA. The CDR3 runs to 14 residues. Remarks on this clone: The antigen remains undetermined.

Study-level results: Few patients contributed both blood and tumor specimens. Survival was not directly related to TCR clonality in these patients.

Fresh-frozen tumor tissue and more than two years of survival data were available for all. All glioblastoma patients lacked an isocitrate dehydrogenase mutation. TCRdb keeps only in-frame clones here, not all; method: immunoSEQ multiplex PCR. The data contain some 87,000 clones, more than 70% of them seen just once; the ten biggest clones take up around 2.9%. This sequence was found in a human donor with glioblastoma. The V gene is TRBV7-2, the J gene TRBJ2-1, with 9 bases that match TRBD2. The sequencing here drew on blood, taken before dendritic cell vaccination. As DNA, the CDR3 is TGTGCCAGCAGACAGGGCGGGGGGGACAATGAGCAGTTCTTC. Its translation is CASRQGGGDNEQFF.